A single sample gave rise to the 27 T cell receptor beta chains below, sequenced in a study of vaccination and CD4 T cells after COVID-19. Noted treatment: roughly 10-day PBMC culture with coronavirus spike peptide pools or control peptides (ViraFEST assay). Cultured CD4+ T-cell DNA underwent Oncomine TCR Beta short-read sequencing. TCRdb used MiXCR to reprocess the PCR reads, holding one entry per CDR3 protein. Among under 20,000 distinct CDR3 sequences listed, 44% were seen once. The antigens these receptors bind are not known. Sample: CD4+ T cells from blood, cultured in vitro. These receptors all come from a human donor who had recovered from COVID-19.

J is TRBJ2-7 and V is TRBV2; TRBD1 is a possible D gene (6 bases). CDR3 length: 14 amino acids. Germline V gene sequence: CDR1 SNHLY, CDR2 FYNNEI. Trimming removed 5 bases from V and 2 bases from J, with 13 bases in between. CDR3 protein: CASSRQAITYEQYF. The CDR3 bases are TGTGCCAGCAGTAGACAGGCGATTACCTACGAGCAGTACTTC. Based on the CDR3 plus reference TRBV2 and TRBJ2-7, the full variable domain is EPEVTQTPSHQVTQMGQEVILRCVPISNHLYFYWYRQILGQKVEFLVSFYNNEISEKSEIFDDQFSVERPDGSNFTLKIRSTKLEDSAMYFCASSRQAITYEQYFGPGTRLTVT.

Only a few counts were recorded for this clonotype. The rearrangement links TRBV2 to TRBJ1-6; D ambiguous. The CDR3 is 16 amino acids. Trimming removed 3 bases from V and 4 bases from J, with 13 bases in between. CDR1 and CDR2 (germline): SNHLY, FYNNEI. The CDR3 region has the DNA TGTGCCAGCAGTGAGGGTTGGAGGGTTTATAATTCACCCCTCCACTTT. This translates into CASSEGWRVYNSPLHF. Full variable domain (missing parts from reference TRBV2 and TRBJ1-6): EPEVTQTPSHQVTQMGQEVILRCVPISNHLYFYWYRQILGQKVEFLVSFYNNEISEKSEIFDDQFSVERPDGSNFTLKIRSTKLEDSAMYFCASSEGWRVYNSPLHFGNGTRLTVT.

The V call is TRBV10-2, the J call TRBJ2-1; D unclear. V was clipped by 6 bases and J by 6 bases, with 6 bases between them. CDR1 is WSHSY and CDR2 is SAAADI in the germline V gene. CDR3 length equals 11 residues. CDR3 nucleotide sequence: TGCGCCAGCAGCCATCTCAATGAGCAGTTCTTC. Translation: CASSHLNEQFF.

The genes are TRBV6-1 and TRBJ2-6; 7 bases agree with TRBD2. The CDR3 spans 17 residues. Germline CDR1 and CDR2: MNHNS and SASEGT. V lost 7 bases and J lost 4; bases outside the gene matches: 13. CDR3 bases: TGTGCCAGCACCAGACGCGGGGGTTTCCCCGGGGCCAACGTCCTGACTTTC. Its protein is CASTRRGGFPGANVLTF.

This clonotype has only a few counts. The genes are TRBV4-1 and TRBJ1-2, with D tentatively TRBD1 (6 bases). The V and J ends lost 4 bases and 4 bases respectively, with 13 bases between them. Germline CDR1 MGHRA, CDR2 YSYEKL. The CDR3 is 14 residues long. CDR3 coding DNA: TGCGCCAGCAGCCCCGGGCAAGGGGGCTATGGCTACACCTTC. This encodes CASSPGQGGYGYTF.

This chain uses TRBV5-4 with TRBJ1-1, with no clear D. This CDR3 region has 14 residues. Per germline, CDR1 SGHNT and CDR2 YYREEE (reference sequence). Trimming shortened V by 2 bases and J by 1 base, and 9 bases separated the two germline ends. The chain's CDR3 is CASSFLGSNTEAFF. The CDR3 DNA follows: TGTGCCAGCAGCTTTCTGGGGTCGAACACTGAAGCTTTCTTT.

The CDR3 nucleotides are TGTGCCAGCAGCTTAGACTCCCGGAGACGGACAGATACGCAGTATTTT. It codes for CASSLDSRRRTDTQYF. The rearrangement links TRBV7-2 to TRBJ2-3; unclear D gene. Trimming cost V 1 base and J 3 bases, with 14 bases left between them. This CDR3 has 16 residues. Per the germline V gene, CDR1 is SGHTA and CDR2 is FQGNSA.

This clonotype has a handful of counts. The chain couples TRBV20-1 to TRBJ2-1; 8 bases map to TRBD2. J lost 4 bases, V lost 0 bases, and 5 bases had no gene match. CDR3 length: 15 residues. The V gene's germline CDR1 is DFQATT and CDR2 SNEGSKA (reference sequence). The CDR3 spells CSARESGRGYNEQFF. CDR3 nucleotides: TGCAGTGCTAGAGAGAGCGGGAGAGGGTACAATGAGCAGTTCTTC.

This clonotype was picked up a small number of times. V and J are TRBV27 and TRBJ1-5; 9 bases are shared with TRBD1. The junction had 8 bases not matched to a gene; V was cut back by 3 bases and J by 5 bases. The CDR3 is 16 residues long. In germline, CDR1 is MNHEY, CDR2 SMNVEV (reference sequence). CDR3 sequence (DNA): TGTGCCAGCAGTTTCAAATTGGGACAGGGTGATCAGCCCCAGCATTTT. It specifies CASSFKLGQGDQPQHF.

The table lists this clonotype with a few counts. V and J are TRBV7-9 and TRBJ2-1; D is unresolved. Germline V lookup: CDR1 SEHNR, CDR2 FQNEAQ (reference sequence). Trimming took off 2 bases at V and 10 bases at J, with 9 bases between the two ends. The CDR3 is 12 amino acids. CDR3 loop: CASSLRSGEQFF. The DNA of the CDR3 is TGTGCCAGCAGCTTAAGAAGTGGGGAGCAGTTCTTC.

A few counts support this clonotype. The chain combines TRBV6-1 with TRBJ2-7; D may be TRBD1 or TRBD2 (7 bases each). Germline V CDR1 and CDR2: MNHNS, SASEGT. With 5 bases removed from V and 5 bases from J, the gap between germline ends came to 16 bases. This CDR3 contains 14 residues. The CDR3 spells CASSPPGGVDEQYF. CDR3 DNA sequence: TGTGCCAGCAGTCCTCCAGGGGGGGTCGACGAGCAGTACTTC.

The rearrangement uses TRBV2 and TRBJ2-1; 11 bases are shared with TRBD2. This CDR3 has 15 amino acids. CDR1 and CDR2 (germline): SNHLY, FYNNEI. J lost 3 bases, V lost 7 bases, and 5 bases had no gene match. The CDR3 region is CASKGTSGNYNEQFF. In nucleotides, the CDR3 is TGTGCCAGCAAAGGGACTAGCGGAAACTACAATGAGCAGTTCTTC. The complete variable domain, with remaining parts taken from reference TRBV2 and TRBJ2-1, reads EPEVTQTPSHQVTQMGQEVILRCVPISNHLYFYWYRQILGQKVEFLVSFYNNEISEKSEIFDDQFSVERPDGSNFTLKIRSTKLEDSAMYFCASKGTSGNYNEQFFGPGTRLTVL.

This rearrangement joins TRBV6-2 or TRBV6-3 to TRBJ1-4; a possible D gene is TRBD1 (5 bases). The CDR3 totals 24 residues. Germline CDR1 MNHEY, CDR2 SVGEGT. With 2 bases removed from V and 0 bases from J, the gap between germline ends came to 34 bases. The CDR3 DNA reads TGTGCCAGCAGTTACGGGGGGAACAGGCAAAGGGGCACAACTGGAGACACAACTAATGAAAAACTGTTTTTT. It codes for CASSYGGNRQRGTTGDTTNEKLFF.

J is TRBJ2-5 and V is TRBV24-1, with TRBD1 identical over 9 bases. In germline, CDR1 is KGHDR, CDR2 SFDVKD. This CDR3 spans 15 amino acids. V trimming: 3 bases; J trimming: 5 bases; junction bases outside the gene matches: 6. DNA of the CDR3: TGTGCCACCAGTGATAATACAGGGGGCTGGGAGACCCAGTACTTC. Translated: CATSDNTGGWETQYF.

DNA of the CDR3: TGTGCCAGCAGTGAATTAGGGACAGGGGGAGAGACCCAGTACTTC. Protein: CASSELGTGGETQYF. The chain carries TRBV6-1 and TRBJ2-5; 11 bases fit TRBD1. The CDR3 covers 15 residues. The ends lost 2 bases at V and 4 bases at J; junction bases unmatched: 3. From germline, CDR1 is MNHNS and CDR2 SASEGT.

This clonotype has a handful of counts. The chain employs TRBV6-5 and TRBJ2-1; D is undetermined. The V gene lost 2 bases and the J gene lost 2 bases, with 16 bases spanning the gap. The CDR3 is made up of 17 amino acids. The germline gives CDR1 MNHEY, CDR2 SVGAGI. CDR3 nucleotides: TGTGCCAGCAGTTACCCGGCGAGAGACGGTACCTACAATGAGCAGTTCTTC. This sequence encodes CASSYPARDGTYNEQFF.

On this clonotype itself: The junction and the germline gene differ at one end; a read error may be behind it. The chain has TRBV20-1 and TRBJ2-5, with 10 bases matching TRBD2. From germline, CDR1 is DFQATT and CDR2 SNEGSKA (reference sequence). CDR3 length: 13 amino acids. This CDR3 is CRAREQRGGTQYF. CDR3 coding DNA: TGCAGAGCTAGAGAGCAGCGGGGGGGGACCCAGTACTTC.

In its sample, this clonotype was seen a few times. The chain couples TRBV28 to TRBJ1-5, with D tentatively TRBD1 (6 bases). Germline loops: CDR1 MDHEN, CDR2 SYDVKM. With 4 bases removed from V and 3 bases from J, the gap between germline ends came to 16 bases. This CDR3 region has 16 residues. CDR3 DNA: TGTGCCAGCAGTTCAGTAGACAGGCGAGTCAATCAGCCCCAGCATTTT. It is translated as CASSSVDRRVNQPQHF. Supplemented by reference TRBV28 and TRBJ1-5, the full variable domain reads DVKVTQSSRYLVKRTGEKVFLECVQDMDHENMFWYRQDPGLGLRLIYFSYDVKMKEKGDIPEGYSVSREKKERFSLILESASTNQTSMYLCASSSVDRRVNQPQHFGDGTRLSIL.

The chain recombines TRBV25-1 with TRBJ1-2; D is ambiguous. The CDR3 consists of 12 residues. Per germline, CDR1 MGHDK and CDR2 SYGVNS. V lost 6 bases and J 5 bases, leaving 10 bases between the germline ends. The CDR3 nucleotides are TGTGCCAGCAGAGACCATCTTTATGGCTACACCTTC. Translating gives CASRDHLYGYTF.

J is TRBJ2-7 and V is TRBV6-1; D is possibly TRBD2 (5 bases). CDR1 and CDR2 from the germline V gene are MNHNS and SASEGT. V was cut by 8 bases and J by 5 bases, with 22 bases left in between. This CDR3 comprises 15 residues. CDR3 DNA sequence: TGTGCCAGCGGAAAAGTGACTGGGTTCGGGAACGAGCAGTACTTC. Its protein product is CASGKVTGFGNEQYF.

V usage is TRBV7-9 and J usage is TRBJ2-1, with D perhaps TRBD2 (6 bases). Germline V gene lookup returns CDR1 SEHNR and CDR2 FQNEAQ (reference sequence). The CDR3 is made up of 16 amino acids. Deletions cut 0 bases from V and 3 bases from J, with 12 bases between. The CDR3 DNA sequence: TGTGCCAGCAGCTTAGCTCTATCGGGAGACTACAATGAGCAGTTCTTC. Protein: CASSLALSGDYNEQFF. Together with reference TRBV7-9 and TRBJ2-1, the CDR3 gives the full variable domain: DTGVSQNPRHKITKRGQNVTFRCDPISEHNRLYWYRQTLGQGPEFLTYFQNEAQLEKSRLLSDRFSAERPKGSFSTLEIQRTEQGDSAMYLCASSLALSGDYNEQFFGPGTRLTVL.

The chain is built from TRBV19 and TRBJ1-4; the D gene is possibly TRBD1 (6 bases). Germline V gene data show CDR1 as LNHDA and CDR2 as SQIVND (reference sequence). Trimming stripped 4 bases from V and 7 bases from J, with 13 bases between. The CDR3 has 14 amino acids. Written as DNA, the CDR3 is TGTGCCAGTAGTAAGCAGGGGCTGATTGAAAAACTGTTTTTT. Translation: CASSKQGLIEKLFF.

This clonotype has a handful of counts. This chain uses TRBV20-1 with TRBJ1-4, with TRBD1 as a possible D gene (5 bases). Germline V gives CDR1 DFQATT, CDR2 SNEGSKA (reference sequence). Trimming took 4 bases from V and 0 from J, leaving 9 bases between them. The CDR3 extends over 14 amino acids. The CDR3 DNA sequence: TGCAGTGCTACCGGGGGATCAACTAATGAAAAACTGTTTTTT. Amino acids: CSATGGSTNEKLFF.

This chain links TRBV15 with TRBJ2-7; 9 nucleotides line up with TRBD2. The V and J ends lost 5 bases and 5 bases, in that order; junction bases with no gene match: 13. The CDR3 extends over 16 amino acids. CDR1 and CDR2 (germline): LNHNV, YYDKDF (reference sequence). The CDR3 loop is CATSASPAGLAHEQYF. The CDR3 DNA is TGTGCCACCAGCGCAAGCCCGGCCGGACTAGCGCACGAGCAGTACTTC.

V is TRBV9 and J is TRBJ2-1; D perhaps matches TRBD1 (5 bases). From germline, CDR1 is SGDLS and CDR2 YYNGEE. V lost 3 bases to trimming and J lost 0 bases, with 10 bases between them. The CDR3 extends over 15 amino acids. This CDR3 is CASSADSNSYNEQFF. Here the CDR3 DNA reads TGTGCCAGCAGCGCCGACAGTAACTCCTACAATGAGCAGTTCTTC.

The rearrangement links TRBV2 to TRBJ2-3; 8 bases align to TRBD2. V lost 5 bases to trimming and J lost 1 base; unmatched junction nucleotides: 8. The CDR3 runs to 16 residues. Germline V gene lookup returns CDR1 SNHLY and CDR2 FYNNEI. CDR3 in DNA: TGTGCCAGCAGTTCCCTCGGGGGGGGGGGCACAGATACGCAGTATTTT. It yields the protein CASSSLGGGGTDTQYF.

The chain has TRBV14 and TRBJ2-2, with 8 bases aligning to TRBD2. This CDR3 is built from 17 residues. The germline CDR1 and CDR2 sequences are SGHDN and FVKESK. Trimming took 1 base from V and 5 from J; bases not matched to a gene: 9. The CDR3 reads CASSQVSGGRITGELFF. The CDR3 DNA reads TGTGCCAGCAGCCAAGTATCCGGCGGGAGGATTACCGGGGAGCTGTTTTTT.